These 28 T cell receptor beta chains share one sample of origin, sequenced in a study of blood T cell repertoires in COVID-19. Only in-frame clones appear in the TCRdb table, and some are missing; sequencing was by immunoSEQ multiplex PCR. The data show under 200,000 clones, with roughly 80% seen just once and 13% to 15% held by the top ten. The material sequenced was peripheral blood. These receptors were collected from a man younger than 35 with active or convalescent COVID-19.

V is TRBV3-1 (or the pseudogene TRBV3-2) and J is TRBJ2-5; TRBD1 matches 8 bases. The V and J ends lost 4 bases and 5 bases, in that order; junction bases with no gene match: 6. CDR3 length: 14 residues. Germline assignment: CDR1 LGHDT and CDR2 YNNKEL (reference sequence). The CDR3 loop is CASSLDRGAETQYF. For the CDR3, the DNA is TGTGCCAGCAGCCTAGACAGGGGCGCGGAGACCCAGTACTTC.

The chain has TRBV12-3 or TRBV12-4 and TRBJ1-2; possible D gene TRBD1, 5 bases. Trimming shortened V by 6 bases and J by 5 bases, and 10 bases separated the two germline ends. The CDR3 totals 12 residues. CDR3 bases: TGTGCCAGCAGGGACCAGGGTTATGGCTACACCTTC. Translation gives CASRDQGYGYTF.

The rearrangement joins TRBV18 to TRBJ2-1; D is ambiguous. Germline CDR1 and CDR2: KGHSH and LQKENI. Deletions cut 1 base from V and 3 bases from J, with 19 bases between. This CDR3 has 18 residues. For the CDR3, the DNA is TGTGCCAGCTCACCACGGCCGCCCTCCCGCTTTGACTACAATGAGCAGTTCTTC. Translation gives CASSPRPPSRFDYNEQFF.

J is TRBJ1-4 and V is TRBV7-9; perhaps TRBD1 as D (5 bases). The length of the CDR3 is 14 residues. V lost 2 bases, J lost 4 bases, and 8 bases lay in between. Germline V gene data show CDR1 as SEHNR and CDR2 as FQNEAQ (reference sequence). CDR3 coding DNA: TGTGCCAGCAGCTTAACAAGGGGTAATGAAAAACTGTTTTTT. As protein: CASSLTRGNEKLFF.

The DNA for the CDR3 is TGTGCCAGCAGGAGGCGGGAAGGCCCCGGGGAGCTGTTTTTT. Amino acids: CASRRREGPGELFF. The V and J genes are TRBV6-5 and TRBJ2-2, with a possible D match to TRBD2 (6 bases). Deletions cut 6 bases from V and 6 bases from J, with 14 bases between. The CDR3 length is 14 residues. From germline, CDR1 is MNHEY and CDR2 SVGAGI.

This clone appeared once. The V and J genes are TRBV3-1 (or the pseudogene TRBV3-2) and TRBJ2-3; D gene ambiguous. The length of the CDR3 is 15 residues. Deletions cut 3 bases from V and 0 bases from J, with 10 bases between. Germline V lookup: CDR1 LGHDT, CDR2 YNNKEL (reference sequence). Here the CDR3 reads CASSHNFGSTDTQYF. The CDR3 DNA reads as TGTGCCAGCAGCCATAACTTCGGGAGCACAGATACGCAGTATTTT.

This clone was seen a few times. This chain joins TRBV6-1 and TRBJ1-2; unclear D gene. The V end was cut by 0 bases, the J end by 3 bases, with 8 bases between. The CDR3 length is 14 residues. CDR1 is MNHNS and CDR2 is SASEGT in the germline V gene. CDR3 residues: CASSEALRDYGYTF. CDR3 sequence (DNA): TGTGCCAGCAGTGAAGCGCTCCGGGACTATGGCTACACCTTC.

The chain has TRBV29-1 and TRBJ2-3; 7 nucleotides line up with TRBD1. Germline V lookup: CDR1 SQVTM, CDR2 ANQGSEA. This CDR3 spans 16 amino acids. V dropped 4 bases and J dropped 6; count of bases not matched to a gene: 16. Written as DNA, the CDR3 is TGCAGCGTTGTAGGGACAGCCCGAAGTAGGATGGATACGCAGTATTTT. Translating it yields CSVVGTARSRMDTQYF.

This clone was observed once. The junction differs from germline at one of its ends, possibly a read error. The J gene is TRBJ2-7, the V gene TRBV3-1 (or the pseudogene TRBV3-2), with D hard to call. Germline CDR1 reads LGHDT; CDR2 reads YNNKEL (reference sequence). This CDR3 contains 13 residues. The CDR3 sequence: CAGSQRGGYEQYF. The CDR3 DNA reads TGTGCCGGCAGCCAAAGAGGCGGCTACGAGCAGTACTTC.

The chain has TRBV7-2 and TRBJ2-2; D uncertain. Germline V lookup: CDR1 SGHTA, CDR2 FQGNSA. Trimming pared 1 base from V and 5 bases from J, leaving 8 bases between. The CDR3 consists of 14 residues. This chain's CDR3 is CASSLDFGTGELFF. The DNA for the CDR3 is TGTGCCAGCAGCTTAGACTTCGGTACCGGGGAGCTGTTTTTT.

The J gene is TRBJ2-2, the V gene TRBV3-1 (or the pseudogene TRBV3-2), with 7 bases aligning to TRBD1. The germline gives CDR1 LGHDT, CDR2 YNNKEL (reference sequence). V lost 6 bases, J lost 4 bases, and 8 bases stayed unmatched. This CDR3 spans 15 amino acids. Written as DNA, the CDR3 is TGTGCCAGCAGTCACAGGGGAGTGGGCACCGGGGAGCTGTTTTTT. It is translated as CASSHRGVGTGELFF.

The chain is built from TRBV4-3 and TRBJ2-1, with TRBD2 identical over 8 bases. This CDR3 comprises 18 residues. V trimming: 1 base; J trimming: 4 bases; junction bases outside the gene matches: 12. Germline V gene lookup returns CDR1 LGHNA and CDR2 YSLEER. The CDR3 loop reads CASSQGFQRGPRYNEQFF. In DNA form, the CDR3 reads TGCGCCAGCAGCCAAGGTTTTCAGCGGGGGCCTAGGTACAATGAGCAGTTCTTC.

This chain joins TRBV24-1 and TRBJ2-1, with 10 bases identical to TRBD2. CDR1 KGHDR and CDR2 SFDVKD come from the germline V gene. V lost 4 bases to trimming and J lost 8 bases; unmatched junction nucleotides: 10. The CDR3 runs 16 residues. CDR3 protein: CATSDPLAGPFDEQFF. The DNA of the CDR3 is TGTGCCACCAGTGACCCACTAGCGGGGCCTTTCGATGAGCAGTTCTTC.

This chain links TRBV4-1 with TRBJ2-3; tentatively, D is TRBD2 (6 bases). The CDR3 sequence is 19 residues long. The germline V and J ends were trimmed by 4 bases and 0 bases, with 23 bases remaining between them. From germline, CDR1 is MGHRA and CDR2 YSYEKL. This CDR3 reads CASSRSIPGTPTSTDTQYF. Written as DNA, the CDR3 is TGCGCCAGCAGCCGTAGTATTCCAGGGACTCCTACTAGCACAGATACGCAGTATTTT.

Only one count was recorded for this clone. The chain joins TRBV19 to TRBJ2-6; no clear D. Trimming shortened V by 4 bases and J by 0 bases, and 7 bases separated the two germline ends. Germline V gene sequence: CDR1 LNHDA, CDR2 SQIVND (reference sequence). The CDR3 has 15 residues. The DNA for the CDR3 is TGTGCCAGTAGTAGCCCGGGCTCTGGGGCCAACGTCCTGACTTTC. This encodes CASSSPGSGANVLTF.

V and J are TRBV7-9 and TRBJ1-3, with unresolved D. There are 11 residues in the CDR3. Germline lookup yields CDR1 SEHNR and CDR2 FQNEAQ (reference sequence). Trimming shortened V by 5 bases and J by 7 bases, and 6 bases separated the two germline ends. The CDR3, as DNA: TGTGCCAGCAGCCCTCGGAACACCATATATTTT. It specifies CASSPRNTIYF.

The chain combines TRBV13 with TRBJ2-7; the D gene is possibly TRBD1 (6 bases). Trimming pared 5 bases from V and 3 bases from J, leaving 26 bases between. Germline CDR1 PRHDT, CDR2 FYEKMQ (reference sequence). This CDR3 spans 18 amino acids. The CDR3 nucleotides read TGTGCCAGCAGCGTGCTACGGACGAAGACAGGTTGGCTCTACGAGCAGTACTTC. It codes for CASSVLRTKTGWLYEQYF.

This chain uses TRBV21-1 with TRBJ1-4; the D call TRBD1 from the table was never checked on the DNA. TRBV21-1 counts as a pseudogene. The CDR3 has 14 residues. The CDR3 region has the DNA TGTGCCAGCAGCAAGGGACAGGGGGCTGAAAAACTGTTTTTT. It translates to CASSKGQGAEKLFF.

The J gene is TRBJ2-7, the V gene TRBV5-1; D perhaps matches TRBD2 (6 bases). CDR1 and CDR2 (germline): SGHRS, YFSETQ. V was cut by 2 bases and J by 5 bases, with 14 bases left in between. There are 14 residues in the CDR3. As DNA, the CDR3 is TGCGCCAGCAGCTTCCGGGCGGGGTTAGACGAGCAGTACTTC. Translating gives CASSFRAGLDEQYF.

V gene TRBV7-2 combines with J gene TRBJ1-2; unclear D gene. V shed 4 bases and J shed 0 bases, with 3 bases lying between them. Germline V CDR1 and CDR2: SGHTA, FQGNSA. The length of the CDR3 is 12 residues. The CDR3: CASSSSNYGYTF. Written as DNA, the CDR3 is TGTGCCAGCAGCTCTTCTAACTATGGCTACACCTTC.

The V gene is TRBV5-1, the J gene TRBJ2-1; no reliable D call. V dropped 1 base and J dropped 7 bases, with 9 bases sitting between them. The CDR3 consists of 13 residues. From germline, CDR1 is SGHRS and CDR2 YFSETQ. The CDR3, as DNA: TGCGCCAGCAGCTTGACCCCCGGGAATGAGCAGTTCTTC. Translated: CASSLTPGNEQFF.

The chain employs TRBV6-1 and TRBJ1-4, with D possibly TRBD1 on 6 matching bases. The CDR3 covers 16 residues. Trimming pared 2 bases from V and 0 bases from J, leaving 10 bases between. In germline, CDR1 is MNHNS, CDR2 SASEGT. Written as DNA, the CDR3 is TGTGCCAGCAGTGAACAGGGGCCCTCAACTAATGAAAAACTGTTTTTT. Its translation is CASSEQGPSTNEKLFF.

The sample holds one count of this clone. The V gene is TRBV19, the J gene TRBJ2-1, with TRBD2 matching 14 bases. The CDR3 sequence is 17 residues long. From germline, CDR1 is LNHDA and CDR2 SQIVND (reference sequence). Trimming cost V 6 bases and J 7 bases; bases outside gene matches: 11. The CDR3 is CASSTGTSGSIWNEQFF. DNA of the CDR3: TGTGCCAGTAGCACCGGGACTAGCGGGAGTATCTGGAATGAGCAGTTCTTC.

The rearrangement links TRBV4-1 to TRBJ2-7; 9 bases fit TRBD1. V lost 2 bases, J lost 5 bases, and 13 bases stayed unmatched. Germline V CDR1 and CDR2: MGHRA, YSYEKL. The CDR3 loop spans 17 amino acids. The CDR3 region has the DNA TGCGCCAGCAGCCAACGGGATAGCCGGGACAGGGTGGACGAGCAGTACTTC. Protein product: CASSQRDSRDRVDEQYF.

V and J are TRBV13 and TRBJ1-3; no firm D call. Germline CDR1 reads PRHDT; CDR2 reads FYEKMQ (reference sequence). The CDR3 runs to 16 residues. Trimming took 5 bases from V and 0 from J, leaving 14 bases between them. The CDR3 loop is CASSHKQYTSGNTIYF. CDR3 DNA: TGTGCCAGCAGCCATAAACAGTACACCTCTGGAAACACCATATATTTT.

V and J are TRBV7-9 and TRBJ1-4; TRBD1 matches 9 bases. CDR3 size: 15 residues. Trimming took 6 bases from V and 3 from J; bases not matched to a gene: 5. Germline CDR1 and CDR2: SEHNR and FQNEAQ (reference sequence). The CDR3 loop is CASSPRQGANEKLFF. The DNA for the CDR3 is TGTGCCAGCAGTCCGAGACAGGGGGCTAATGAAAAACTGTTTTTT.

The chain recombines TRBV5-1 with TRBJ2-3; D gene ambiguous. The CDR3 contains 17 residues. Germline V lookup: CDR1 SGHRS, CDR2 YFSETQ. Trimming cost V 0 bases and J 0 bases, with 14 bases left between them. CDR3 amino acids: CASSLERGVDSTDTQYF. The CDR3 coding sequence is TGCGCCAGCAGCTTGGAGCGTGGAGTAGATAGCACAGATACGCAGTATTTT.

This rearrangement joins TRBV5-5 to TRBJ2-3, with D tentatively TRBD1 (5 bases). V gave up 4 bases and J gave up 0 bases, with 18 bases separating them. From germline, CDR1 is SGHKS and CDR2 YYEKEE (reference sequence). This CDR3 has 17 amino acids. The chain's CDR3 is CASSPLGLTPSTDTQYF. The CDR3 DNA sequence: TGTGCCAGCAGCCCCCTGGGGCTAACCCCTAGCACAGATACGCAGTATTTT.